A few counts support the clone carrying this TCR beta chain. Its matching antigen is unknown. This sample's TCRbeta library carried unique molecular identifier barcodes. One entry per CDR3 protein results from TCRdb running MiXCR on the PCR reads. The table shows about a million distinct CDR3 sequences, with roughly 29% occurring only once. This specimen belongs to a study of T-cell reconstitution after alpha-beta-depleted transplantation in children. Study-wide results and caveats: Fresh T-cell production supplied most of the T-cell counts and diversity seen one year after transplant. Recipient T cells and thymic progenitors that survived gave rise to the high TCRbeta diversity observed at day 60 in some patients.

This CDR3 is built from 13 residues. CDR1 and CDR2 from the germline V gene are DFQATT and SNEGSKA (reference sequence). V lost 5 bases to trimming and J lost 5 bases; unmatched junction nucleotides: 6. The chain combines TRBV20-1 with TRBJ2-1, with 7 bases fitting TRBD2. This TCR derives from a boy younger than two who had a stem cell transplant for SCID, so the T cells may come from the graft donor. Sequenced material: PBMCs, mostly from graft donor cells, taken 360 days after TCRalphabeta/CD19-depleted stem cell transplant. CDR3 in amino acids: CSAGGLVHNEQFF. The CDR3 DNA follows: TGCAGTGCTGGCGGACTAGTCCACAATGAGCAGTTCTTC.